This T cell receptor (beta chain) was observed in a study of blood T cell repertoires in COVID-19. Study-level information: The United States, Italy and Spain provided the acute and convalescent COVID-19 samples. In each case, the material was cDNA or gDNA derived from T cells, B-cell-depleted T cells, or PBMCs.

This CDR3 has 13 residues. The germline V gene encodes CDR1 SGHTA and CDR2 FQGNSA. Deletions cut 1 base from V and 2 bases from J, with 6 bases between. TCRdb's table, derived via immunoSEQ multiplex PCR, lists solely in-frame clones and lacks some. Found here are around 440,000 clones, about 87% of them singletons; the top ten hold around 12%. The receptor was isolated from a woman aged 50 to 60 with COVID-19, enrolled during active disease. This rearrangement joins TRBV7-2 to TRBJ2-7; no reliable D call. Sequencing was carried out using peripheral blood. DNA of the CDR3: TGTGCCAGCAGCTTAGGCGTCACCTACGAGCAGTACTTC. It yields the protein CASSLGVTYEQYF.